This passage covers 24 T cell receptor beta chains from one sample sequenced in a study of cytomegalovirus exposure and HLA in healthy donors. TCRdb's table, derived via immunoSEQ multiplex PCR, lists solely in-frame clones and lacks some. The table lists 250,000 to 400,000 clones, about 85% of them singletons, with approximately 1.2% in the top ten. The sample taken for sequencing was PBMCs. The receptor source for this set is a woman aged 25 to 45 in good health and CMV-seropositive.

The chain joins TRBV13 to TRBJ1-2; the D is unclear. Trimming shortened V by 1 base and J by 4 bases, and 10 bases separated the two germline ends. There are 14 residues in the CDR3. The V gene's germline CDR1 is PRHDT and CDR2 FYEKMQ (reference sequence). CDR3 nucleotides: TGTGCCAGCAGCTTAGACCAGACCGCCTATGGCTACACCTTC. Protein sequence: CASSLDQTAYGYTF.

The chain couples TRBV5-6 to TRBJ2-7; D is unresolved. V was trimmed by 5 bases and J by 2 bases, leaving 11 bases between them. CDR1 is SGHDT and CDR2 is YYEEEE in the germline V gene. This CDR3 region has 13 residues. CDR3 residues: CASRTDAAYEQYF. The CDR3 coding sequence is TGTGCCAGCAGGACGGACGCCGCCTACGAGCAGTACTTC. Filled out from reference TRBV5-6 and TRBJ2-7, the complete variable domain reads DAGVTQSPTHLIKTRGQQVTLRCSPKSGHDTVSWYQQALGQGPQFIFQYYEEEERQRGNFPDRFSGHQFPNYSSELNVNALLLGDSALYLCASRTDAAYEQYFGPGTRLTVT.

The V and J genes are TRBV6-5 and TRBJ1-5; TRBD1 aligns across 7 bases. This CDR3 comprises 14 residues. V lost 8 bases to trimming and J lost 7 bases; unmatched junction nucleotides: 11. Germline-derived CDR1 and CDR2 are MNHEY and SVGAGI. DNA for the CDR3: TGTGCCAGCTCCCCCGGGGACAGAGGACAGCCCCAGCATTTT. This gives the protein CASSPGDRGQPQHF.

The J gene is TRBJ1-5, the V gene TRBV7-9; possible D gene TRBD1, 5 bases. This CDR3 has 14 amino acids. The V end was cut by 5 bases, the J end by 1 base, with 9 bases between. Germline V lookup: CDR1 SEHNR, CDR2 FQNEAQ (reference sequence). The CDR3 here is CASSGTWSNQPQHF. As DNA, the CDR3 is TGTGCCAGCAGCGGGACCTGGAGCAATCAGCCCCAGCATTTT. Looking up the rest from reference TRBV7-9 and TRBJ1-5 gives the full variable domain: DTGVSQNPRHKITKRGQNVTFRCDPISEHNRLYWYRQTLGQGPEFLTYFQNEAQLEKSRLLSDRFSAERPKGSFSTLEIQRTEQGDSAMYLCASSGTWSNQPQHFGDGTRLSIL.

The chain carries TRBV7-2 and TRBJ1-2; D ambiguous. The CDR3 covers 11 residues. Trimming left V 4 bases short and J 5 bases short, with 5 bases between. Germline V gives CDR1 SGHTA, CDR2 FQGNSA. The CDR3 nucleotides read TGTGCCAGCAGCTCTCCTTATGGCTACACCTTC. Amino acids: CASSSPYGYTF.

The chain is built from TRBV9 and TRBJ2-1, with TRBD1 matching over 7 bases. This CDR3 comprises 11 residues. Germline CDR1 SGDLS, CDR2 YYNGEE. Trimming took 3 bases from V and 10 from J; bases not matched to a gene: 1. The CDR3 DNA is TGTGCCAGCAGCGGGGGACAGGAGCAGTTCTTC. Protein product: CASSGGQEQFF.

The chain recombines TRBV4-1 with TRBJ1-4; 8 bases line up with TRBD1. The CDR3 has 16 amino acids. Germline V lookup: CDR1 MGHRA, CDR2 YSYEKL. The trim removed 0 bases at V and 5 bases at J, leaving 5 bases unmatched. The CDR3 here is CASSQDGGTGNEKLFF. The CDR3 region has the DNA TGCGCCAGCAGCCAAGATGGAGGGACAGGCAATGAAAAACTGTTTTTT.

J is TRBJ1-2 and V is TRBV9; 8 bases align to TRBD1. The V gene's germline CDR1 is SGDLS and CDR2 YYNGEE. V dropped 5 bases and J dropped 6; count of bases not matched to a gene: 6. CDR3 length: 13 residues. CDR3 loop: CASSPGQGNGYTF. The CDR3 nucleotides are TGTGCCAGCAGTCCTGGACAGGGCAATGGCTACACCTTC.

Here the CDR3 DNA reads TGTGCCAGCAGCCAAGGTGGGGGGCCGGGAAACACCATATATTTT. This gives the protein CASSQGGGPGNTIYF. The chain carries TRBV4-2 and TRBJ1-3; tentative D call: TRBD1 (6 bases). V lost 1 base and J lost 4, with 11 bases in between. Germline loops: CDR1 LGHNA, CDR2 YNFKEQ. The CDR3 is 15 amino acids.

This clone was counted only a few times. The chain recombines TRBV6-4 with TRBJ2-6, with a possible D match to TRBD1 (5 bases). Germline-derived CDR1 and CDR2 are MRHNA and SNTAGT. V lost 3 bases, J lost 1 base, and 10 bases lay in between. The length of the CDR3 is 16 residues. The CDR3 loop reads CASSEVSGSGANVLTF. CDR3 DNA sequence: TGTGCCAGCAGTGAGGTCTCAGGGTCTGGGGCCAACGTCCTGACTTTC.

This clone was detected only once. The chain couples TRBV27 to TRBJ2-3, with 15 bases fitting TRBD2. CDR1 is MNHEY, CDR2 SMNVEV, per germline (reference sequence). The V segment lost 3 bases and the J segment 3 bases; nucleotides outside the gene matches: 7. This CDR3 region has 18 residues. The CDR3 coding sequence is TGTGCCAGCAGTTTCGATGGGACTAGCGGGAGGATGACAGATACGCAGTATTTT. This encodes CASSFDGTSGRMTDTQYF.

This chain connects TRBV10-3 to TRBJ2-1, with D possibly TRBD1 on 7 matching bases. This CDR3 has 14 residues. Trimming shortened V by 6 bases and J by 5 bases, and 14 bases separated the two germline ends. Per the germline V gene, CDR1 is ENHRY and CDR2 is SYGVKD. In DNA, the CDR3 is TGTGCCATCAGGCAGGGGGGAGAGAACAATGAGCAGTTCTTC. Translating gives CAIRQGGENNEQFF.

The chain couples TRBV9 to TRBJ2-2; 7 bases are a match to TRBD1. The CDR3 runs to 15 residues. Germline V lookup: CDR1 SGDLS, CDR2 YYNGEE. Trimming at V came to 3 bases and at J to 0 bases, leaving 2 bases not matched to a gene. DNA of the CDR3: TGTGCCAGCAGCGAGGGGACAGCGAACACCGGGGAGCTGTTTTTT. Its protein is CASSEGTANTGELFF.

Here the CDR3 reads CASSLGTADSGNTIYF. Written as DNA, the CDR3 is TGTGCCAGCAGCCTCGGGACAGCTGACTCTGGAAACACCATATATTTT. The chain combines TRBV4-2 with TRBJ1-3; 7 bases align to TRBD1. CDR3 length equals 16 residues. V was clipped by 4 bases and J by 0 bases; unmatched bases: 6. The V gene's germline CDR1 is LGHNA and CDR2 YNFKEQ.

CDR3 sequence: CASSFPTSGYTGELFF. CDR3 coding DNA: TGTGCCAGCAGCTTCCCGACTAGCGGATACACCGGGGAGCTGTTTTTT. This sequence joins TRBV7-9 and TRBJ2-2; 9 nucleotides line up with TRBD2. V dropped 3 bases and J dropped 3; count of bases not matched to a gene: 5. CDR1 and CDR2 (germline): SEHNR, FQNEAQ (reference sequence). The CDR3 is made up of 16 amino acids.

This chain connects TRBV10-3 to TRBJ2-7; D remains ambiguous. Per the germline V gene, CDR1 is ENHRY and CDR2 is SYGVKD. Between the trimmed V and J ends, which lost 0 bases and 6 bases, there was a span of 15 bases. CDR3 length: 15 residues. CDR3 nucleotides: TGTGCCATCAGTGAGTCGCGACTTCAGTCGGCCGAGCAGTACTTC. Translating it yields CAISESRLQSAEQYF.

The genes are TRBV6-1 and TRBJ1-5; a possible D gene is TRBD1 (5 bases). The ends were cut back, 3 bases at V and 2 bases at J, with 8 bases in the middle. Germline lookup yields CDR1 MNHNS and CDR2 SASEGT. The CDR3 consists of 14 residues. Here the CDR3 reads CASSDLGGNQPQHF. CDR3 DNA sequence: TGTGCCAGCAGTGATTTGGGGGGCAATCAGCCCCAGCATTTT.

CDR3 coding DNA: TGTGCCAGCAGTAAAACCGGGACAGCCTATGGCTACACCTTC. The encoded protein is CASSKTGTAYGYTF. The chain joins TRBV6-5 to TRBJ1-2; TRBD1 aligns across 7 bases. Germline CDR1 is MNHEY and CDR2 is SVGAGI. The V gene end was trimmed by 5 bases and the J gene end by 4 bases; junction bases not matched to a gene: 7. There are 14 residues in the CDR3.

The chain recombines TRBV5-6 with TRBJ2-7, with D tentatively TRBD1 (7 bases). The germline V and J ends were trimmed by 2 bases and 1 base, with 16 bases remaining between them. This CDR3 spans 16 amino acids. Germline V gene data show CDR1 as SGHDT and CDR2 as YYEEEE. CDR3: CASSFFQGGRSYEQYF. The CDR3 DNA sequence: TGTGCCAGCAGCTTTTTCCAGGGGGGCAGGTCCTACGAGCAGTACTTC.

The chain couples TRBV5-1 to TRBJ2-1; TRBD1 matches at 8 bases. The ends lost 7 bases at V and 8 bases at J; junction bases unmatched: 11. CDR1 and CDR2 (germline): SGHRS, YFSETQ. CDR3 length: 14 amino acids. This CDR3 is CASYRDRPLDEQFF. The DNA for the CDR3 is TGCGCCAGCTACCGGGACAGGCCTTTGGATGAGCAGTTCTTC.

J is TRBJ2-2 and V is TRBV13; 10 positions agree with TRBD2. With 5 bases clipped from V and 6 bases from J, the junction kept 6 bases outside the gene matches. The CDR3 loop spans 15 amino acids. Germline V gene lookup returns CDR1 PRHDT and CDR2 FYEKMQ (reference sequence). CDR3 bases: TGTGCCAGCAGCAATCCTAGCGGGGGTGCCGGGGAGCTGTTTTTT. Translated: CASSNPSGGAGELFF.

The V and J genes are TRBV2 and TRBJ1-5, with TRBD1 as a possible D gene (5 bases). The CDR3 runs 14 residues. Germline assignment: CDR1 SNHLY and CDR2 FYNNEI. Trimming cost V 4 bases and J 5 bases, with 12 bases left between them. CDR3 bases: TGTGCCAGCAGTGTAGGTGACAGCTATCAGCCCCAGCATTTT. Protein: CASSVGDSYQPQHF.

Comments on this clone: The identical CDR3 is also encoded by other nucleotide sequences in the sample. This sequence joins TRBV18 and TRBJ2-7; unclear D gene. Germline V CDR1 and CDR2: KGHSH, LQKENI. The CDR3 is 11 amino acids. Trimming cost V 2 bases and J 4 bases, with 3 bases left between them. The CDR3 here is CASSPGYEQYF. For the CDR3, the DNA is TGTGCCAGCTCACCAGGGTACGAGCAGTACTTC.

The chain couples TRBV18 to TRBJ1-2; D ambiguous. The CDR3 spans 13 residues. The germline V gene encodes CDR1 KGHSH and CDR2 LQKENI. V was cut by 2 bases and J by 4 bases, with 8 bases left in between. In DNA, the CDR3 is TGTGCCAGCTCACCATCTGCCGGCTATGGCTACACCTTC. The encoded protein is CASSPSAGYGYTF.